This T cell receptor beta chain is from a study of blood T cell repertoires in COVID-19. Study at large: Acute and convalescent COVID-19 specimens originated in the United States, Italy and Spain.

The method was immunoSEQ multiplex PCR; TCRdb's version includes in-frame clones alone and lacks a portion of them. Of a few hundred thousand clones in the sample, 88% were seen once. Participants were placed into cohorts based on the clinical history they reported. No more than 2 weeks before study entry, exposed participants had met a case of COVID-19. Germline CDR1 and CDR2: SGHRS and YFSETQ. Trimming at V came to 4 bases and at J to 0 bases, leaving 4 bases not matched to a gene. The CDR3 runs 16 residues. The sample consisted of PBMCs or T cells enriched from blood (not recorded which). This rearrangement joins TRBV5-1 to TRBJ1-4, with 9 bases lining up with TRBD1. This receptor was identified in a woman in her twenties or thirties who had been exposed to COVID-19. The CDR3 here is CASSKDRGATNEKLFF. The CDR3 nucleotides read TGCGCCAGCAGCAAGGACAGGGGTGCAACTAATGAAAAACTGTTTTTT.